The 30 T cell receptor beta chains below all came from one sample that was sequenced in a study of blood T cell repertoires in COVID-19. The protocol was immunoSEQ multiplex PCR, while the TCRdb copy is restricted to in-frame clones and leaves out a portion. Of about 200,000 clones listed, roughly 82% are singletons. The source material was PBMCs or T cells enriched from blood (not recorded which). The receptors were gathered from a man aged 35-49 years who had recovered from COVID-19.

This clone was found a few times. This rearrangement joins TRBV6-6 to TRBJ1-1; the D is unclear. V shed 5 bases and J shed 3 bases, with 13 bases lying between them. The CDR3 runs to 14 residues. In germline, CDR1 is MNHNY, CDR2 SVGAGI (reference sequence). CDR3 sequence: CASSRSAFDTEAFF. CDR3 nucleotides: TGTGCCAGCAGTCGATCGGCATTTGACACTGAAGCTTTCTTT.

Only a few counts were recorded for this clone. The chain carries TRBV27 and TRBJ1-4, with D possibly matching TRBD1 (5 bases). Per the germline V gene, CDR1 is MNHEY and CDR2 is SMNVEV (reference sequence). Trimming left V 7 bases short and J 8 bases short, with 14 bases between. The CDR3 spans 13 residues. CDR3 region: CASKLAGREKLFF. The CDR3 DNA is TGTGCCAGCAAACTCGCGGGGCGGGAAAAACTGTTTTTT.

The chain has TRBV4-3 and TRBJ2-2, with D possibly being TRBD1 (5 bases). The ends were cut back, 4 bases at V and 5 bases at J, with 11 bases in the middle. Germline V gene sequence: CDR1 LGHNA, CDR2 YSLEER. The CDR3 loop spans 14 amino acids. The CDR3 nucleotides are TGCGCCAGCAGCCGGCAGGGCAAGACCGGGGAGCTGTTTTTT. It translates to CASSRQGKTGELFF.

J is TRBJ1-5 and V is TRBV18, with 7 bases lining up with TRBD1. The CDR3 has 14 amino acids. Germline V CDR1 and CDR2: KGHSH, LQKENI. Unmatched junction bases numbered 4, after V lost 5 bases and J lost 3 bases. The DNA of the CDR3 is TGTGCCAGCTCAGGGACAGACATCAATCAGCCCCAGCATTTT. It codes for CASSGTDINQPQHF.

The V call is TRBV19, the J call TRBJ2-3; D not certain. Germline lookup yields CDR1 LNHDA and CDR2 SQIVND (reference sequence). V shed 5 bases and J shed 2 bases, with 17 bases lying between them. The CDR3 has 16 amino acids. Here the CDR3 DNA reads TGTGCCAGTAGTCTTTTCTCCCCCGCGGTCACAGATACGCAGTATTTT. Protein: CASSLFSPAVTDTQYF.

The chain recombines TRBV2 with TRBJ2-7; 13 nucleotides align to TRBD2. With V trimmed by 4 bases and J by 6 bases, 9 bases remained unmatched. Germline CDR1 is SNHLY and CDR2 is FYNNEI. CDR3 size: 16 residues. The DNA for the CDR3 is TGTGCCAGCAGTGCACACCCGGGACTAGCGGGAACCGAGCAGTACTTC. The encoded protein is CASSAHPGLAGTEQYF.

In its sample, this clone was seen once. This chain connects TRBV7-8 to TRBJ2-7; D gene unclear. The germline V gene has CDR1 SGHVS and CDR2 FQNEAQ. The CDR3 is 13 residues long. V was shortened by 3 bases and J by 1 base, with 7 bases between the two germline ends. This CDR3 is CASSFERSYEQYF. Here the CDR3 DNA reads TGTGCCAGCAGCTTTGAGAGATCCTACGAGCAGTACTTC.

CDR3 bases: TGTGCCAGCAGTTACCTTCGGGGGGGGGCTTACGAGCAGTACTTC. Its protein product is CASSYLRGGAYEQYF. The chain recombines TRBV6-2 or TRBV6-3 with TRBJ2-7; 8 bases match TRBD2. Trimming cost V 2 bases and J 4 bases; bases outside gene matches: 7. The germline CDR1 and CDR2 sequences are MNHEY and SVGEGT. CDR3 length: 15 residues.

V and J are TRBV5-5 and TRBJ2-1, with a tentative D call TRBD1 (5 bases). The germline V gene encodes CDR1 SGHKS and CDR2 YYEKEE (reference sequence). The length of the CDR3 is 15 residues. Trimming shortened V by 1 base and J by 7 bases, and 15 bases separated the two germline ends. Here the CDR3 reads CASSLLGAVGNEQFF. Here the CDR3 DNA reads TGTGCCAGCAGCTTGCTTGGGGCGGTCGGGAATGAGCAGTTCTTC. The complete variable domain, with remaining parts taken from reference TRBV5-5 and TRBJ2-1, reads DAGVTQSPTHLIKTRGQQVTLRCSPISGHKSVSWYQQVLGQGPQFIFQYYEKEERGRGNFPDRFSARQFPNYSSELNVNALLLGDSALYLCASSLLGAVGNEQFFGPGTRLTVL.

The chain's CDR3 is CAIISTNEKLFF. CDR3 in DNA: TGTGCCATCATCTCAACTAATGAAAAACTGTTTTTT. The V and J genes are TRBV10-3 and TRBJ1-4; D is undetermined. This CDR3 has 12 residues. Trimming stripped 7 bases from V and 0 bases from J, with 3 bases between. Per germline, CDR1 ENHRY and CDR2 SYGVKD.

V gene TRBV25-1 combines with J gene TRBJ2-2; the D gene is possibly TRBD1 (5 bases). Germline V CDR1 and CDR2: MGHDK, SYGVNS. This CDR3 contains 14 residues. Deletions cut 0 bases from V and 3 bases from J, with 5 bases between. CDR3: CASSEYRDTGELFF. The CDR3 DNA reads as TGTGCCAGCAGTGAATACAGGGACACCGGGGAGCTGTTTTTT.

The V gene is TRBV2, the J gene TRBJ2-2, with D possibly TRBD1 on 6 matching bases. CDR1 and CDR2 from the germline V gene are SNHLY and FYNNEI. The CDR3 loop spans 16 amino acids. Trimming stripped 2 bases from V and 1 base from J, with 11 bases between. The DNA for the CDR3 is TGTGCCAGCAGTGAAAGCACAGGGAAGAACACCGGGGAGCTGTTTTTT. As protein: CASSESTGKNTGELFF.

The chain employs TRBV9 and TRBJ1-2, with D hard to call. The V and J ends lost 3 bases and 7 bases respectively, with 16 bases between them. The CDR3 loop spans 14 amino acids. Germline-derived CDR1 and CDR2 are SGDLS and YYNGEE. CDR3 sequence reads: CASSARGTAGGYTF. CDR3 DNA: TGTGCCAGCAGCGCCCGCGGAACAGCGGGTGGCTACACCTTC.

The J gene is TRBJ1-5, the V gene TRBV9, with 9 bases lining up with TRBD1. The germline CDR1 and CDR2 sequences are SGDLS and YYNGEE. V dropped 3 bases and J dropped 8; count of bases not matched to a gene: 6. This CDR3 region has 14 residues. The CDR3, as DNA: TGTGCCAGCAGCGACACAGGGGGCTTTGAGCCCCAGCATTTT. It codes for CASSDTGGFEPQHF.

V is TRBV25-1 and J is TRBJ1-2, with a possible D match to TRBD1 (5 bases). The germline V gene encodes CDR1 MGHDK and CDR2 SYGVNS. The CDR3 length is 14 residues. Between the trimmed V and J ends, which lost 5 bases and 2 bases, there was a span of 12 bases. The CDR3 here is CASSFFGGNYGYTF. The CDR3 DNA follows: TGTGCCAGCAGTTTCTTCGGGGGGAACTATGGCTACACCTTC.

The V gene is TRBV12-3 or TRBV12-4, the J gene TRBJ2-1, with D possibly being TRBD2 (6 bases). V lost 5 bases to trimming and J lost 14 bases, with 19 bases between them. The CDR3 is 13 residues long. Written as DNA, the CDR3 is TGTGCCAGCAGTACCCGGGGGACTGCGATGAAGTTCTTC. This encodes CASSTRGTAMKFF.

The DNA of the CDR3 is TGTGCCAGCAGCCGTCTGGGAGGGGCGAACACTGAAGCTTTCTTT. Its protein product is CASSRLGGANTEAFF. The rearrangement uses TRBV7-6 and TRBJ1-1; D may be TRBD1 (5 bases). With 5 bases removed from V and 1 base from J, the gap between germline ends came to 14 bases. This CDR3 comprises 15 residues. The germline V gene encodes CDR1 SGHVS and CDR2 FNYEAQ.

The chain joins TRBV20-1 to TRBJ2-5; D gene unclear. Germline V CDR1 and CDR2: DFQATT, SNEGSKA (reference sequence). This CDR3 comprises 11 residues. The germline V and J ends were trimmed by 6 bases and 5 bases, with 10 bases remaining between them. CDR3 protein: CSARIQETQYF. CDR3 sequence (DNA): TGCAGTGCCAGGATACAGGAGACCCAGTACTTC.

The chain is built from TRBV12-2 and TRBJ2-7; TRBD1, the D gene given by the table, was not confirmed from the DNA. TRBV12-2 is recorded as a pseudogene. The CDR3 has 16 amino acids. The CDR3 bases are TGTGCAAGTCGGTCTGACAGGGTTCAAACGCCCTACGAGCAGTACGTC. Amino acids: CASRSDRVQTPYEQYV.

The chain has TRBV9 and TRBJ2-7, with 11 bases lining up with TRBD1. V trimming: 4 bases; J trimming: 7 bases; junction bases outside the gene matches: 7. This CDR3 contains 14 residues. The germline V gene encodes CDR1 SGDLS and CDR2 YYNGEE. Here the CDR3 reads CASSPDRGREEQYF. In nucleotides, the CDR3 is TGTGCCAGCAGCCCGGACAGGGGGCGAGAAGAGCAGTACTTC.

The CDR3, as DNA: TGTGCCAGCAGCTTGGGACTAGCGGGATCGTACGAGCAGTACGTC. As protein: CASSLGLAGSYEQYV. V and J are TRBV5-6 and TRBJ2-7; TRBD2 matches 11 bases. Looked up from germline, CDR1 is SGHDT and CDR2 is YYEEEE. The CDR3 has 15 residues. V was clipped by 0 bases and J by 4 bases; unmatched bases: 3.

The rearrangement links TRBV3-1 (or the pseudogene TRBV3-2) to TRBJ2-7; D is perhaps TRBD1 (7 bases). Between the trimmed V and J ends, which lost 8 bases and 2 bases, there was a span of 13 bases. Germline V gene sequence: CDR1 LGHDT, CDR2 YNNKEL (reference sequence). The CDR3 is 13 residues long. CDR3 loop: CASGGTATYEQYF. CDR3 coding DNA: TGTGCCAGCGGGGGGACAGCTACCTACGAGCAGTACTTC.

This clone was detected only a few times. The chain links TRBV28 to TRBJ1-5; TRBD1 agrees at 9 bases. J was trimmed by 7 bases and V by 3 bases; bases with no gene match: 13. The CDR3 length is 17 residues. CDR1 and CDR2 from the germline V gene are MDHEN and SYDVKM. The CDR3 DNA is TGTGCCAGCAGTTTTCGGACAGGGGTCAGGGTCGGGCAGCCCCAGCATTTT. As protein: CASSFRTGVRVGQPQHF.

The J gene is TRBJ2-3, the V gene TRBV4-1, with 9 bases that match TRBD2. The CDR3 runs to 15 residues. Germline loops: CDR1 MGHRA, CDR2 YSYEKL. V trimming: 4 bases; J trimming: 4 bases; junction bases outside the gene matches: 6. The CDR3 here is CASSLGLAIPDTQYF. The CDR3 DNA follows: TGCGCCAGCAGCCTCGGACTAGCGATCCCAGATACGCAGTATTTT.

The chain joins TRBV4-2 to TRBJ1-2, with 7 bases lining up with TRBD1. Germline CDR1 LGHNA, CDR2 YNFKEQ. The CDR3 has 15 residues. V lost 4 bases and J lost 0; bases outside the gene matches: 5. CDR3 sequence reads: CASSPRQGANYGYTF. The DNA of the CDR3 is TGTGCCAGCAGCCCTCGACAGGGCGCTAACTATGGCTACACCTTC.

V and J are TRBV2 and TRBJ2-3, with a possible D match to TRBD2 (6 bases). CDR1 and CDR2 from the germline V gene are SNHLY and FYNNEI. The CDR3 loop spans 15 amino acids. V lost 8 bases and J lost 0, with 15 bases in between. In nucleotides, the CDR3 is TGTGCCAGCCGGGCGGGGACCACAAGCACAGATACGCAGTATTTT. As protein: CASRAGTTSTDTQYF.

The chain is built from TRBV7-9 and TRBJ2-1, with TRBD2 as a possible D gene (6 bases). CDR1 and CDR2 from the germline V gene are SEHNR and FQNEAQ (reference sequence). Trimming removed 5 bases from V and 10 bases from J, with 12 bases in between. The CDR3 runs 12 residues. The DNA for the CDR3 is TGTGCCAGCAGCCTCCCGGAGGGGGAGCAGTTCTTC. Translating it yields CASSLPEGEQFF.

A single count supports this clone. The V gene is TRBV4-3, the J gene TRBJ1-1, with TRBD1 as a possible D gene (5 bases). This CDR3 is built from 15 residues. The ends were cut back, 0 bases at V and 2 bases at J, with 10 bases in the middle. Germline assignment: CDR1 LGHNA and CDR2 YSLEER. Written as DNA, the CDR3 is TGCGCCAGCAGCCAAGATGGGGGGAAAAACACTGAAGCTTTCTTT. Translated: CASSQDGGKNTEAFF.

This chain joins TRBV27 and TRBJ2-1, with 11 positions matching TRBD2. The length of the CDR3 is 16 residues. V was clipped by 3 bases and J by 7 bases; unmatched bases: 8. The V gene's germline CDR1 is MNHEY and CDR2 SMNVEV (reference sequence). The CDR3 nucleotides read TGTGCCAGCAGTTTCCGACTAGCGGGACCCCGTAATGAGCAGTTCTTC. Translating it yields CASSFRLAGPRNEQFF.

The chain's CDR3 is CASTMGQGVEAFF. The CDR3 nucleotides are TGTGCCAGTACCATGGGGCAGGGGGTTGAAGCTTTCTTT. The chain couples TRBV13 to TRBJ1-1; 7 positions agree with TRBD1. The CDR3 length is 13 residues. CDR1 and CDR2 from the germline V gene are PRHDT and FYEKMQ (reference sequence). J lost 7 bases, V lost 9 bases, and 11 bases had no gene match. The full variable domain, its missing parts supplied by reference TRBV13 and TRBJ1-1, is AAGVIQSPRHLIKEKRETATLKCYPIPRHDTVYWYQQGPGQDPQFLISFYEKMQSDKGSIPDRFSAQQFSDYHSELNMSSLELGDSALYFCASTMGQGVEAFFGQGTRLTVV.